The next 20 T cell receptor beta chains were all read from a single sample in a study of blood T cell repertoires in COVID-19. The method was immunoSEQ multiplex PCR; TCRdb's version includes in-frame clones alone and lacks a portion of them. This table holds hundreds of thousands of clones, about nine tenths found once. Material for sequencing was peripheral blood. The source of these receptors is a woman in her 30s with COVID-19, enrolled during active disease.

This clone was observed a handful of times. The chain recombines TRBV3-1 (or the pseudogene TRBV3-2) with TRBJ2-3, with no clear D. This CDR3 is 15 amino acids long. V gave up 0 bases and J gave up 0 bases, with 7 bases separating them. CDR1 and CDR2 (germline): LGHDT, YNNKEL (reference sequence). The CDR3 sequence: CASSQDPASTDTQYF. The CDR3 DNA sequence: TGTGCCAGCAGCCAAGATCCTGCGAGCACAGATACGCAGTATTTT.

J is TRBJ1-1 and V is TRBV15, with 8 positions matching TRBD1. The CDR3 has 14 amino acids. Germline values: CDR1 LNHNV, CDR2 YYDKDF (reference sequence). The V segment lost 3 bases and the J segment 1 base; nucleotides outside the gene matches: 1. Written as DNA, the CDR3 is TGTGCCACCAGCAGTGACAGGGGGAACACTGAAGCTTTCTTT. Translating gives CATSSDRGNTEAFF.

The CDR3 region is CASSTGTSGGATDTQYF. The CDR3 coding sequence is TGTGCCAGCAGCACCGGGACTAGCGGGGGGGCGACAGATACGCAGTATTTT. V and J are TRBV9 and TRBJ2-3, with TRBD2 matching over 16 bases. CDR1 is SGDLS and CDR2 is YYNGEE in the germline V gene. J was trimmed by 3 bases and V by 4 bases; bases with no gene match: 5. The CDR3 runs to 17 residues. The complete variable domain, with remaining parts taken from reference TRBV9 and TRBJ2-3, reads DSGVTQTPKHLITATGQRVTLRCSPRSGDLSVYWYQQSLDQGLQFLIQYYNGEERAKGNILERFSAQQFPDLHSELNLSSLELGDSALYFCASSTGTSGGATDTQYFGPGTRLTVL.

V and J are TRBV5-6 and TRBJ1-1, with D possibly TRBD1 on 5 matching bases. Trimming removed 0 bases from V and 7 bases from J, with 13 bases in between. The CDR3 totals 14 residues. Germline V lookup: CDR1 SGHDT, CDR2 YYEEEE. The CDR3 spells CASSLGAGKLEAFF. In nucleotides, the CDR3 is TGTGCCAGCAGCTTGGGAGCAGGGAAGCTTGAAGCTTTCTTT.

CDR3 sequence reads: CASSLPRGWDRGQETQYF. The CDR3 DNA reads TGTGCCAGCAGCTTACCCCGAGGATGGGATAGGGGCCAAGAGACCCAGTACTTC. This sequence joins TRBV7-9 and TRBJ2-5; D might be TRBD1 (5 bases). Trimming stripped 2 bases from V and 1 base from J, with 20 bases between. This CDR3 comprises 18 residues. Per the germline V gene, CDR1 is SEHNR and CDR2 is FQNEAQ (reference sequence).

The chain has TRBV3-1 (or the pseudogene TRBV3-2) and TRBJ1-6, with a possible D match to TRBD1 (6 bases). CDR1 and CDR2 (germline): LGHDT, YNNKEL (reference sequence). Trimming took off 5 bases at V and 7 bases at J, with 9 bases between the two ends. The CDR3 length is 13 residues. CDR3 amino acids: CASSSTGNSPLHF. CDR3 nucleotides: TGTGCCAGCAGCTCAACAGGGAATTCACCCCTCCACTTT.

This chain joins TRBV5-6 and TRBJ2-1; D is perhaps TRBD1 (5 bases). CDR1 is SGHDT, CDR2 YYEEEE, per germline. V lost 1 base, J lost 3 bases, and 8 bases lay in between. The CDR3 runs to 14 residues. In DNA, the CDR3 is TGTGCCAGCAGCTTGATGACAGACTACAATGAGCAGTTCTTC. Its translation is CASSLMTDYNEQFF.

The rearrangement links TRBV15 to TRBJ2-3; TRBD2 matches at 10 bases. CDR1 is LNHNV, CDR2 YYDKDF, per germline (reference sequence). The junction had 10 bases not matched to a gene; V was cut back by 1 base and J by 6 bases. The CDR3 spans 17 residues. This CDR3 is CATSRGNSGGPSDTQYF. The CDR3, as DNA: TGTGCCACCAGCAGAGGAAATAGCGGGGGGCCCTCGGATACGCAGTATTTT.

This clone was counted between two and nine times. The chain employs TRBV5-4 and TRBJ1-1; 7 bases fit TRBD1. This CDR3 region has 14 residues. Germline values: CDR1 SGHNT, CDR2 YYREEE (reference sequence). Losses at the gene ends were 3 bases for V and 0 bases for J; bases not matched to a gene: 2. CDR3 protein: CASSWDSLNTEAFF. CDR3 in DNA: TGTGCCAGCAGCTGGGACAGCTTGAACACTGAAGCTTTCTTT.

The chain couples TRBV6-5 to TRBJ1-5, with 8 nucleotides matching TRBD1. Germline V lookup: CDR1 MNHEY, CDR2 SVGAGI. CDR3 length equals 13 residues. V dropped 11 bases and J dropped 4; count of bases not matched to a gene: 7. CDR3 in DNA: TGTGCCGCCCAGGGGGCTCTAAATCAGCCCCAGCATTTT. Amino acids: CAAQGALNQPQHF.

The V gene is TRBV4-1, the J gene TRBJ1-5; the match to TRBD1 covers 8 bases. Germline CDR1 and CDR2: MGHRA and YSYEKL. The V segment lost 4 bases and the J segment 4 bases; nucleotides outside the gene matches: 3. This CDR3 is 14 amino acids long. CDR3 amino acids: CASSRTGNNQPQHF. The DNA for the CDR3 is TGCGCCAGCAGCCGGACAGGGAATAATCAGCCCCAGCATTTT.

The V gene is TRBV18, the J gene TRBJ2-5, with TRBD2 matching 9 bases. The CDR3 consists of 15 residues. Germline V lookup: CDR1 KGHSH, CDR2 LQKENI. V dropped 2 bases and J dropped 5; count of bases not matched to a gene: 6. Written as DNA, the CDR3 is TGTGCCAGCTCACCAGATTCGAGCGGGGGGGAGACCCAGTACTTC. Residues: CASSPDSSGGETQYF.

This chain connects TRBV4-1 to TRBJ1-1, with D perhaps TRBD1 (6 bases). CDR3 length: 12 amino acids. Trimming pared 3 bases from V and 8 bases from J, leaving 10 bases between. The germline CDR1 and CDR2 sequences are MGHRA and YSYEKL. CDR3 sequence: CASSHLGHEAFF. Written as DNA, the CDR3 is TGCGCCAGCAGCCACTTGGGACACGAAGCTTTCTTT.

This rearrangement joins TRBV14 to TRBJ2-1; D may be TRBD1 (5 bases). V was pared by 4 bases and J by 7 bases, with 14 bases between. The V gene's germline CDR1 is SGHDN and CDR2 FVKESK. CDR3 length: 14 residues. CDR3 sequence (DNA): TGTGCCAGCAGCCCCTTTCTTGGACATAATGAGCAGTTCTTC. It encodes CASSPFLGHNEQFF.

The chain couples TRBV11-2 to TRBJ1-2; unclear D gene. Germline lookup yields CDR1 SGHAT and CDR2 FQNNGV. The CDR3 consists of 14 residues. The V gene lost 1 base and the J gene lost 6 bases, with 12 bases spanning the gap. The CDR3 reads CASSLGGLRNGYTF. The CDR3 nucleotides are TGTGCCAGCAGCTTAGGTGGGCTTAGGAATGGCTACACCTTC.

The V call is TRBV27, the J call TRBJ2-2; weak D call: TRBD1 (6 bases). The CDR3 loop spans 14 amino acids. The V end lost 6 bases, the J end lost 7 bases, and 15 bases lay between the germline ends. Germline V CDR1 and CDR2: MNHEY, SMNVEV (reference sequence). The CDR3 nucleotides are TGTGCCAGCAGGGGAACAGGGATTGGCGGGGAGCTGTTTTTT. Amino acids: CASRGTGIGGELFF.

The chain recombines TRBV6-6 with TRBJ1-1, with D possibly matching TRBD1 (6 bases). V dropped 10 bases and J dropped 4 bases, with 13 bases sitting between them. CDR3 size: 12 residues. CDR1 MNHNY and CDR2 SVGAGI come from the germline V gene (reference sequence). The CDR3 protein is CATRMDSTEAFF. The CDR3 DNA reads as TGTGCCACCAGGATGGACAGCACTGAAGCTTTCTTT.

Only one count was recorded for this clone. The chain carries TRBV27 and TRBJ1-1; D is uncertain. The CDR3 is 13 amino acids. The germline V gene has CDR1 MNHEY and CDR2 SMNVEV (reference sequence). Trimming left V 3 bases short and J 4 bases short, with 9 bases between. The CDR3 protein is CASSFSTVTEAFF. The CDR3 DNA follows: TGTGCCAGCAGTTTTTCCACAGTCACTGAAGCTTTCTTT.

The chain has TRBV6-4 and TRBJ1-2, with D possibly TRBD1 on 6 matching bases. CDR1 is MRHNA, CDR2 SNTAGT, per germline. The CDR3 sequence is 13 residues long. The V gene lost 4 bases and the J gene lost 4 bases, with 10 bases spanning the gap. Here the CDR3 DNA reads TGTGCCAGCAGTGCCGGCAGGGGCTATGGCTACACCTTC. Protein product: CASSAGRGYGYTF.

The chain is built from TRBV30 and TRBJ1-6; no reliable D call. Trimming removed 5 bases from V and 10 bases from J, with 9 bases in between. CDR1 is GTSNPN and CDR2 is SVGIG in the germline V gene (reference sequence). The CDR3 extends over 11 amino acids. CDR3 sequence (DNA): TGTGCCTGGGGCGGAGGGTCACCCCTCCACTTT. As protein: CAWGGGSPLHF. The entire variable domain, with the rest obtained from reference TRBV30 and TRBJ1-6, is as follows: SQTIHQWPATLVQPVGSPLSLECTVEGTSNPNLYWYRQAAGRGLQLLFYSVGIGQISSEVPQNLSASRPQDRQFILSSKKLLLSDSGFYLCAWGGGSPLHFGNGTRLTVT.